This T cell receptor beta chain was identified in a study of T cell responses to AZD1222 COVID-19 vaccine. Points on this clone: What it recognizes is unknown.

Whole-study findings and limits: Once two AZD1222 doses were given, Spike-specific TCR breadth and depth went up. Only six people who got AZD1222 tested seropositive at baseline.

The study pooled second doses at about 4 or about 12 weeks. TCRdb's table, derived via immunoSEQ multiplex PCR, lists solely in-frame clones and lacks some. Among 150,000 to 200,000 clones listed, approximately 90% were seen once. Trimming cost V 3 bases and J 4 bases; bases outside gene matches: 7. CDR3 length: 15 amino acids. From germline, CDR1 is LNHDA and CDR2 SQIVND (reference sequence). The V call is TRBV19, the J call TRBJ1-1, with 8 bases lining up with TRBD1. This sample comprised peripheral blood, obtained 28 days after the second AZD1222 dose. The clonotype was recovered from an adult who received the AZD1222 COVID-19 vaccine. The CDR3 region is CASSINGQGATEAFF. The CDR3 DNA follows: TGTGCCAGTAGTATTAACGGGCAGGGGGCCACTGAAGCTTTCTTT. Full variable domain (outside the CDR3, taken from reference TRBV19 and TRBJ1-1): DGGITQSPKYLFRKEGQNVTLSCEQNLNHDAMYWYRQDPGQGLRLIYYSQIVNDFQKGDIAEGYSVSREKKESFPLTVTSAQKNPTAFYLCASSINGQGATEAFFGQGTRLTVV.